This record covers a single TCR beta chain. Between the trimmed V and J ends, which lost 0 bases and 5 bases, there was a span of 23 bases. The V gene's germline CDR1 is SGDLS and CDR2 YYNGEE. This CDR3 is 18 amino acids long. The record originates from a study of blood T cells in healthy people across ages. A second PCR of 7 to 11 cycles used a sample-barcoded 5' primer and a J-beta primer mix. From the 5' RACE reads, TCRdb called clonotypes with MiXCR, one entry per CDR3 protein. The sample gives about 800,000 distinct CDR3 sequences, approximately 25% of which show up once; approximately 4% is in the top ten. The same data also contributed to another study, on T cells of mothers and their children. As that study records: Donors were a few healthy Caucasian mothers and their six children.

Sequencing was done on a sample of blood. The V gene is TRBV9, the J gene TRBJ2-5; D not resolved. The clonotype originates from a boy aged 5-17 years in good health. The CDR3 sequence is CASSVGANPSSRVETQYF. CDR3 coding DNA: TGTGCCAGCAGCGTAGGGGCTAACCCTAGTAGTAGGGTGGAGACCCAGTACTTC. The full variable domain, completed using reference TRBV9 and TRBJ2-5, is DSGVTQTPKHLITATGQRVTLRCSPRSGDLSVYWYQQSLDQGLQFLIQYYNGEERAKGNILERFSAQQFPDLHSELNLSSLELGDSALYFCASSVGANPSSRVETQYFGPGTRLLVL.